This T cell receptor beta chain was obtained from a study of early T cells in non-severe SARS-CoV-2 infection (dated by TCRdb to about 2021). About the investigation overall: Because TCR sequencing relied on bulk RNA taken from unsorted whole blood, pairing of alpha and beta chains was not possible. Study-wide findings and limitations: VDJdb matching was skewed toward anti-spike CD8 responses and likely underestimated virus-specific expansions by missing private and CD4 specificities.

The library was built by means of 5' RACE. The sequencing machine was a NextSeq 500. To correct for sequencing error and PCR bias, the TCR library protocol tagged individual cDNA molecules with unique molecular identifiers. TCR alpha and beta chains were both sequenced, and the abundances of alpha and beta sequences in each sample were closely correlated with each other. In the authors' own workflow: V gene, J gene and CDR3 annotation of TCR sequences was performed with Decombinator V4. TCRs were defined as expanded if a significant change between any two time points was detected under a Poisson model with p below 0.0001. TCR abundances were normalised to the total number of TCRs sequenced per sample and expressed as counts per million. A search of VDJdb, accessed on 1 November 2021, was run for TCRs annotated to CMV, EBV and SARS-CoV-2, with TCRs annotated for multiple antigens excluded. In TCRdb, the public reads were trimmed at Q25 with fastp and aligned with MiXCR, with productive beta chains retained. Each record represents a unique CDR3 protein, reported with the most common genes and DNA among its rows. TCRdb, not the authors, supplied the V and J calls. Present in this sample are 35,000 to 45,000 distinct CDR3 sequences, 5.8% of which were seen just once. Jointly, the top ten make up roughly 26% of the sample.

This clonotype was counted at least ten times. Its specific antigen is unknown. No base qualities exist here, and no much larger clone lies one base off it. A case-control design nested within a healthcare worker cohort in London, UK, was used, with weekly nasopharyngeal swab PCR tests and blood sampling performed. Healthcare workers were recruited during the week of the UK lockdown, between 23 and 31 March 2020, and followed weekly for up to roughly 15 weeks. The specimen was whole blood. The clonotype was recovered from an adult who was a healthcare worker with PCR-confirmed SARS-CoV-2 infection or an uninfected control (not recorded which).

The CDR3 has the sequence CASSLSEQASTDTQYF. The DNA sequence is TGTGCCAGCAGTTTATCGGAGCAGGCTAGCACAGATACGCAGTATTTT. Here the chain combines TRBV28 and TRBJ2-3; a confident D gene designation cannot be given. From cysteine to phenylalanine, the CDR3 is 16 amino acids long. The entry retains the CDR3 DNA only, 48 bases that are in frame from base 1. The germline V gene supplies CDR1 MDHEN and CDR2 SYDVKM. V lost 1 base and J lost 0 bases; the stretch between them is 11 bases long. Beyond the CDR3, the reference TRBV28 and TRBJ2-3 genes provide the residues; the full variable domain reads: DVKVTQSSRYLVKRTGEKVFLECVQDMDHENMFWYRQDPGLGLRLIYFSYDVKMKEKGDIPEGYSVSREKKERFSLILESASTNQTSMYLCASSLSEQASTDTQYFGPGTRLTVL.